This T cell receptor beta chain was captured in a study of OX40 agonist ivuxolimab in advanced cancers. About this clone: Its antigen is unidentified.

Study-level findings and limits: Among some nonresponders, normalized T-cell clonal expansion was also low.

The CDR3 contains 13 residues. Germline V lookup: CDR1 MRHNA, CDR2 SNTAGT. Trimming removed 4 bases from V and 5 bases from J, with 11 bases in between. Generated by immunoSEQ multiplex PCR, the TCRdb table keeps only in-frame clones and is missing some. Of some 90,000 clones listed, under 95% were seen once; the top ten hold around 1.5%. The chain links TRBV6-4 to TRBJ2-5, with D possibly TRBD2 on 6 matching bases. This clonotype was sampled from an adult with an advanced solid tumor such as melanoma, head and neck, liver or kidney cancer. Sequencing used CD4+ or CD8+ T cells sorted from blood, obtained in a trial of the OX40 agonist ivuxolimab. This CDR3 reads CASSVNGGETQYF. The CDR3 DNA reads TGTGCCAGCAGTGTAAACGGAGGGGAGACCCAGTACTTC.